What follows are 26 T cell receptor beta chains derived from one specimen sequenced in a study of blood T cell repertoires in COVID-19. Profiling relied on immunoSEQ multiplex PCR, and the TCRdb table lists in-frame clones only, not all of them. The sample lists some 210,000 clones, 80% to 95% occurring once. The sequencing input was peripheral blood. These receptors all stem from a man between 60 and 75 years old with COVID-19, enrolled during active disease.

V usage is TRBV14 and J usage is TRBJ1-2; D uncertain. CDR1 is SGHDN, CDR2 FVKESK, per germline. The CDR3 runs 14 residues. Trimming took off 3 bases at V and 5 bases at J, with 13 bases between the two ends. The CDR3 spells CASSHKSRRYGYTF. DNA of the CDR3: TGTGCCAGCAGCCACAAATCCCGGAGGTATGGCTACACCTTC.

This clone is a singleton in its sample. The rearrangement joins TRBV27 to TRBJ2-2; the D gene is possibly TRBD1 (5 bases). The CDR3 loop spans 17 amino acids. Trimming stripped 1 base from V and 7 bases from J, with 19 bases between. In germline, CDR1 is MNHEY, CDR2 SMNVEV (reference sequence). CDR3 in amino acids: CASSLWSTGRASGELFF. CDR3 DNA sequence: TGTGCCAGCAGTTTATGGTCCACGGGCAGGGCGAGCGGGGAGCTGTTTTTT.

The chain joins TRBV7-9 to TRBJ1-4; D may be TRBD1 (5 bases). Germline V gene lookup returns CDR1 SEHNR and CDR2 FQNEAQ (reference sequence). V dropped 4 bases and J dropped 8 bases, with 20 bases sitting between them. The CDR3 runs 16 residues. The CDR3 sequence is CASSSPSQGASEKLFF. In nucleotides, the CDR3 is TGTGCCAGCAGCTCCCCCTCCCAGGGTGCCAGCGAAAAACTGTTTTTT.

This chain links TRBV18 with TRBJ2-7; 7 bases agree with TRBD2. Germline CDR1 reads KGHSH; CDR2 reads LQKENI. This CDR3 is built from 13 residues. J was trimmed by 6 bases and V by 3 bases; bases with no gene match: 5. This chain's CDR3 is CASSPGTTGEQYF. CDR3 in DNA: TGTGCCAGCTCACCCGGGACTACGGGCGAGCAGTACTTC. The entire variable domain, with the rest obtained from reference TRBV18 and TRBJ2-7, is as follows: NAGVMQNPRHLVRRRGQEARLRCSPMKGHSHVYWYRQLPEEGLKFMVYLQKENIIDESGMPKERFSAEFPKEGPSILRIQQVVRGDSAAYFCASSPGTTGEQYFGPGTRLTVT.

The chain recombines TRBV14 with TRBJ2-3; possible D gene TRBD1, 6 bases. Germline-derived CDR1 and CDR2 are SGHDN and FVKESK. Trimming stripped 3 bases from V and 1 base from J, with 14 bases between. This CDR3 is built from 16 residues. The CDR3 here is CASSHQTGQGTDTQYF. CDR3 nucleotides: TGTGCCAGCAGCCACCAGACAGGTCAAGGCACAGATACGCAGTATTTT. Using reference TRBV14 and TRBJ2-3 for the parts outside the CDR3, the full variable domain is EAGVTQFPSHSVIEKGQTVTLRCDPISGHDNLYWYRRVMGKEIKFLLHFVKESKQDESGMPNNRFLAERTGGTYSTLKVQPAELEDSGVYFCASSHQTGQGTDTQYFGPGTRLTVL.

A word on this clone: The same CDR3 can be traced to other DNA sequences in this sample. The V call is TRBV5-1, the J call TRBJ1-2; D gene ambiguous. The CDR3 has 12 residues. Per germline, CDR1 SGHRS and CDR2 YFSETQ. V was pared by 3 bases and J by 2 bases, with 5 bases between. The CDR3: CASSSQNYGYTF. In nucleotides, the CDR3 is TGCGCCAGCAGCTCCCAAAACTATGGCTACACCTTC.

The chain is built from TRBV18 and TRBJ2-1; the match to TRBD2 covers 13 bases. The CDR3 is made up of 17 amino acids. Losses at the gene ends were 4 bases for V and 8 bases for J; bases not matched to a gene: 11. Germline V lookup: CDR1 KGHSH, CDR2 LQKENI. CDR3 region: CASSLSLTSGRQDEQFF. The CDR3 bases are TGTGCCAGCTCACTCTCCTTGACTAGCGGGAGGCAGGATGAGCAGTTCTTC.

The count of this clone is one. V is TRBV3-1 (or the pseudogene TRBV3-2) and J is TRBJ2-7; 7 bases are shared with TRBD2. J gave up 1 base and V 4 bases, and 7 bases lay outside the gene matches. The germline V gene encodes CDR1 LGHDT and CDR2 YNNKEL (reference sequence). The CDR3 runs 15 residues. The CDR3 bases are TGTGCCAGCAGCCTGGCAGGGAGGGGTTCCTACGAGCAGTACTTC. Amino acids: CASSLAGRGSYEQYF.

The CDR3 DNA is TGTGCCAGCTCATACCGAACAGGACCGAACACTGAAGCTTTCTTT. Residues: CASSYRTGPNTEAFF. The chain links TRBV2 to TRBJ1-1; TRBD1 is a possible D gene (5 bases). Looked up from germline, CDR1 is SNHLY and CDR2 is FYNNEI. Trimming stripped 8 bases from V and 1 base from J, with 17 bases between. This CDR3 is built from 15 residues.

This clone was seen only once. This chain connects TRBV7-9 to TRBJ1-2; D may be TRBD1 (5 bases). Germline CDR1 and CDR2: SEHNR and FQNEAQ (reference sequence). The CDR3 covers 13 residues. Trimming removed 4 bases at V and 6 bases at J, with 12 bases between. CDR3 amino acids: CASSSGPGDGYTF. The CDR3, as DNA: TGTGCCAGCAGCTCGGGACCGGGGGATGGCTACACCTTC.

Remarks on this clone: The identical CDR3 is also encoded by other nucleotide sequences in the sample. This sequence joins TRBV6-2 or TRBV6-3 and TRBJ1-5; 8 bases map to TRBD1. Germline CDR1 MNHEY, CDR2 SVGEGT. After removal of 6 bases from V and 3 bases from J, the junction contained 10 bases not matched to a gene. There are 16 residues in the CDR3. CDR3 sequence reads: CASSSRDRGPNQPQHF. Written as DNA, the CDR3 is TGTGCCAGCAGCTCCCGAGACAGGGGACCCAATCAGCCCCAGCATTTT.

DNA of the CDR3: TGTGCCAGCATGCCGGGACTAGACTACAATGAGCAGTTCTTC. Encoded protein: CASMPGLDYNEQFF. The chain links TRBV3-1 (or the pseudogene TRBV3-2) to TRBJ2-1, with 8 bases identical to TRBD2. CDR3 length: 14 residues. V shed 7 bases and J 3 bases; nucleotides not matched to a gene: 5. Per germline, CDR1 LGHDT and CDR2 YNNKEL (reference sequence).

In the case of this clone: Other nucleotide sequences from this sample produce the same CDR3. This chain links TRBV30 with TRBJ2-1; no clear D gene. The ends were cut back, 0 bases at V and 3 bases at J, with 9 bases in the middle. The CDR3 has 14 residues. Per the germline V gene, CDR1 is GTSNPN and CDR2 is SVGIG (reference sequence). CDR3 DNA sequence: TGTGCCTGGAGTGTAGGCGGCAGCTACAATGAGCAGTTCTTC. Protein product: CAWSVGGSYNEQFF.

The chain couples TRBV6-4 to TRBJ1-1; D is uncertain. The CDR3 consists of 13 residues. Germline-derived CDR1 and CDR2 are MRHNA and SNTAGT. V was cut by 5 bases and J by 1 base, with 8 bases left in between. The chain's CDR3 is CASSTTPNTEAFF. CDR3 sequence (DNA): TGTGCCAGCAGTACGACACCGAACACTGAAGCTTTCTTT.

Concerning this clone: Relative to the germline gene, one junction end is altered; a read error may explain this. The chain links TRBV19 to TRBJ1-6; 7 nucleotides agree with TRBD1. The CDR3 runs 14 residues. Germline CDR1 is LNHDA and CDR2 is SQIVND (reference sequence). The CDR3 nucleotides read TGTACCAGTAGTATTACAGGGGCGAATTCACCCCTCCACTTT. Translation gives CTSSITGANSPLHF.

V gene TRBV6-5 combines with J gene TRBJ1-1; D is unclear. The V and J ends lost 6 bases and 1 base respectively, with 12 bases between them. Germline loops: CDR1 MNHEY, CDR2 SVGAGI. The CDR3 totals 14 residues. CDR3 sequence: CASRGSTRNTEAFF. CDR3 bases: TGTGCCAGCAGGGGCTCCACAAGGAACACTGAAGCTTTCTTT.

V is TRBV18 and J is TRBJ2-3; tentatively, D is TRBD2 (5 bases). The CDR3 length is 14 residues. V was pared by 4 bases and J by 0 bases, with 8 bases between. CDR1 and CDR2 from the germline V gene are KGHSH and LQKENI. Written as DNA, the CDR3 is TGTGCCAGCTCACAAGCGGATAGCACAGATACGCAGTATTTT. Amino acid sequence: CASSQADSTDTQYF.

V gene TRBV6-1 combines with J gene TRBJ1-4; 7 bases align to TRBD1. Germline-derived CDR1 and CDR2 are MNHNS and SASEGT. CDR3 length: 17 amino acids. Germline trimming cut 2 bases from V and 3 bases from J; bases unmatched to any gene: 9. DNA of the CDR3: TGTGCCAGCAGTGAATCGATTTACAGGGGACCTAATGAAAAACTGTTTTTT. Translating gives CASSESIYRGPNEKLFF.

The chain has TRBV4-1 and TRBJ2-4; D not resolved. V dropped 2 bases and J dropped 2 bases, with 4 bases sitting between them. This CDR3 region has 13 residues. CDR1 is MGHRA and CDR2 is YSYEKL in the germline V gene. The CDR3 DNA reads TGCGCCAGCAGCCAACCGTCCAAAAACATTCAGTACTTC. It is translated as CASSQPSKNIQYF.

The V and J genes are TRBV11-2 and TRBJ2-5, with TRBD2 matching over 15 bases. V was pared by 5 bases and J by 13 bases, with 17 bases of the junction left unmatched. This CDR3 comprises 17 residues. Germline values: CDR1 SGHAT, CDR2 FQNNGV. CDR3 in amino acids: CASSTDSQGLAGGRGYF. The CDR3 coding sequence is TGTGCCAGCAGCACCGACTCCCAGGGACTAGCGGGGGGTAGGGGGTACTTC.

J is TRBJ2-3 and V is TRBV7-3; TRBD2 matches at 7 bases. V was pared by 5 bases and J by 2 bases, with 4 bases of the junction left unmatched. This CDR3 has 14 residues. Germline V lookup: CDR1 SGHTA, CDR2 FQGTGA. CDR3 in DNA: TGTGCCAGCAGCCCAAGACTAGCCACAGATACGCAGTATTTT. This encodes CASSPRLATDTQYF.

The gene calls are TRBV9 and TRBJ1-4; weak D call: TRBD1 (5 bases). The CDR3 is 16 residues long. Trimming left V 3 bases short and J 1 base short, with 13 bases between. CDR1 is SGDLS and CDR2 is YYNGEE in the germline V gene. CDR3 DNA sequence: TGTGCCAGCAGCGCAACCGCAGGGCTAACTAATGAAAAACTGTTTTTT. This encodes CASSATAGLTNEKLFF.

This chain connects TRBV7-9 to TRBJ2-6; 8 bases fit TRBD2. The J segment lost 1 base and the V segment lost 8 bases, leaving 10 bases of the junction unmatched. This CDR3 contains 17 residues. Germline-derived CDR1 and CDR2 are SEHNR and FQNEAQ (reference sequence). CDR3 DNA sequence: TGTGCCAGCCCGGGGGCGGGAGGTCCTTCTGGGGCCAACGTCCTGACTTTC. Protein product: CASPGAGGPSGANVLTF.

The V gene is TRBV7-9, the J gene TRBJ2-7; D remains ambiguous. The V gene's germline CDR1 is SEHNR and CDR2 FQNEAQ (reference sequence). Trimming took off 5 bases at V and 3 bases at J, with 23 bases between the two ends. CDR3 length: 17 amino acids. The CDR3 DNA reads as TGTGCCAGCAGCCCCGGTCTAGGCCCCCAACTAATCTACGAGCAGTACTTC. It codes for CASSPGLGPQLIYEQYF. Full variable domain (rest looked up from reference TRBV7-9 and TRBJ2-7): DTGVSQNPRHKITKRGQNVTFRCDPISEHNRLYWYRQTLGQGPEFLTYFQNEAQLEKSRLLSDRFSAERPKGSFSTLEIQRTEQGDSAMYLCASSPGLGPQLIYEQYFGPGTRLTVT.

The chain joins TRBV7-2 to TRBJ2-7; 10 bases match TRBD2. The CDR3 totals 14 residues. Germline CDR1 SGHTA, CDR2 FQGNSA. J was trimmed by 4 bases and V by 6 bases; bases with no gene match: 6. The CDR3 DNA follows: TGTGCCAGCAGTCCGACTAGCGGGCTTTACGAGCAGTACTTC. This codes for CASSPTSGLYEQYF.

The chain uses TRBV7-2 and TRBJ2-1; D unclear. This CDR3 spans 15 amino acids. CDR1 SGHTA and CDR2 FQGNSA come from the germline V gene. The V end lost 5 bases, the J end lost 1 base, and 12 bases lay between the germline ends. The CDR3 coding sequence is TGTGCCAGCAGCCCGAGGCCCGTTTCCTACAATGAGCAGTTCTTC. This encodes CASSPRPVSYNEQFF.